This T cell receptor (beta chain) was captured by sequencing in a study of OX40 agonist ivuxolimab in advanced cancers. Context from the whole study: Ivuxolimab was a fully human IgG2 agonistic monoclonal antibody targeting the costimulatory receptor OX40 (CD134). The point of sequencing TCRbeta in the periphery was to test whether ivuxolimab changed TCR sequence diversity and drove clonal T-cell expansion. Of the roughly 51 patients in dose escalation, some 20 had hepatocellular carcinoma, about 15 had melanoma, 9 had renal cell carcinoma and 9 had head and neck cancer. The monotherapy dose-escalation portion (N of about 57 patients) of the phase I ivuxolimab trial is reported in the paper. Partial responses were achieved by three dose-escalation patients, of whom one had hepatocellular carcinoma and two had cutaneous melanoma. In the dose-escalation cohort, 75% to 85% of patients were male, and the mean age was 60 years with a range of roughly 23 to 79. Intravenous ivuxolimab was administered to patients every 2 weeks at six dose levels: 0.01, 0.1, 0.3, 1.5, 3 and 10 mg/kg. Patients were allowed to have had prior anti-PD-1, anti-PD-L1 or anti-CTLA-4 therapy, and less than 45% of the dose-escalation patients had previously received checkpoint inhibitors. What the study reported, not specific to this receptor: Low levels of normalized T-cell clonal expansion were also seen in some patients who did not respond. Clonal expansion of both CD4+ and CD8+ blood T cells was observed from baseline to week 6 at doses 0.1 to 3.0 mg/kg. In partial responders in the 0.1-3.0 mg/kg groups, normalized peripheral clonal expansion was found to be among the lowest, especially among CD8+ T cells. After ivuxolimab, expanded clones were on average more numerous among CD8+ T cells than among CD4+ T cells. The antigen specificity of the clonally expanded peripheral T cells was not determined.

Patients with a history of autoimmune disease or receiving systemic immunosuppression were excluded from the trial. Peripheral blood for TCR sequencing was collected from all dose cohorts at baseline, on cycle 4 day 1, and on cycle 7 day 1. The samples were taken from a phase I, first-in-human, multicenter, open-label dose-escalation trial of ivuxolimab. The trial enrolled adults with locally advanced or metastatic head and neck squamous cell, hepatocellular, melanoma or renal cell carcinoma. CD4+ and CD8+ T cells were sorted separately from peripheral blood before TCR sequencing. There are a few counts of this clone. Its antigen remains undetermined. Base-call qualities are not available, and no considerably larger clone is one nucleotide away. To sequence the TCRbeta CDR3 region, genomic DNA was isolated from the sorted cells. TCRbeta CDR3 regions were sequenced using the immunoSEQ Assay. TCRdb re-hosts the immuneACCESS table, in-frame sequences only. Its copies lack some clones; in the studies checked, an unresolved V gene accounts for under half of them, and the cause for the rest is not known. The sample data list roughly 80,000 clones, and 85% to 90% of these were observed just once. The ten most abundant clones make up roughly 2.3% of the sample.

This material consisted of CD4+ or CD8+ T cells sorted from blood, taken in a trial of the OX40 agonist ivuxolimab. The clonotype was recovered from an adult with an advanced solid tumor such as melanoma, head and neck, liver or kidney cancer.

This receptor carries the CDR3 CATLRLAGANEQFF. The DNA sequence is as follows: TGTGCCACCTTAAGACTAGCGGGAGCCAATGAGCAGTTCTTC. The sequence links TRBV10-3 to TRBJ2-1; a stretch of 12 junction bases matches TRBD2. The CDR3 numbers 14 residues from cysteine through phenylalanine. The read is trimmed to its CDR3 DNA, 42 bases read in frame from base 1. V is pruned by 10 bases and J by 6 bases, leaving 7 bases of the junction without a gene match. The germline V gene encodes CDR1 ENHRY and CDR2 SYGVKD.